Shown below are 22 T cell receptor beta chains from a single sample sequenced in a study of early T cells in non-severe SARS-CoV-2 infection. TCRdb analysed the 5' RACE reads with MiXCR anew, one entry per CDR3 protein. The table lists approximately 58,000 distinct CDR3 sequences, roughly an eighth of them singletons. The sample in question was whole blood, obtained at baseline. All receptors derive from an adult who was a healthcare worker with PCR-confirmed SARS-CoV-2 infection or an uninfected control (not recorded which).

This clonotype turned up a few times. J is TRBJ2-1 and V is TRBV3-2. TRBV3-2 is a pseudogene segment. This CDR3 is 14 amino acids long. The CDR3 bases are TGTGCCAGCAGCCAAGTGTCGAATTTGGGGAAGCAGTTCTTC. Protein: CASSQVSNLGKQFF.

CDR3 DNA: TGTGCTAGTGGTTTGGGCCGTTTTGGGGCCGGGCAGCCCCAGCATTTT. Its translation: CASGLGRFGAGQPQHF. J is TRBJ1-5 and V is TRBV12-5; weak D call: TRBD1 (5 bases). Between the trimmed V and J ends, which lost 1 base and 7 bases, there was a span of 17 bases. Per germline, CDR1 LGHNT and CDR2 FRNRAP. CDR3 length: 16 residues.

This clonotype was detected a few times. The chain recombines TRBV20-1 with TRBJ2-5; perhaps D is TRBD1 or TRBD2 (5 bases each). The V gene's germline CDR1 is DFQATT and CDR2 SNEGSKA (reference sequence). Trimming removed 0 bases from V and 1 base from J, with 15 bases in between. The CDR3 is 16 residues long. CDR3 sequence reads: CSARDRGEPFQETQYF. The CDR3 DNA sequence: TGCAGTGCTAGAGATCGAGGGGAGCCATTCCAAGAGACCCAGTACTTC.

The chain carries TRBV20-1 and TRBJ2-1, with TRBD2 identical over 11 bases. Germline V gives CDR1 DFQATT, CDR2 SNEGSKA (reference sequence). Unmatched junction bases numbered 11, after V lost 1 base and J lost 3 bases. This CDR3 has 18 residues. In nucleotides, the CDR3 is TGCAGTGCTAGAGGCGGGAAAACTAGCGGGAGCGGCTACAATGAGCAGTTCTTC. It specifies CSARGGKTSGSGYNEQFF.

This clonotype counts as medium-sized (0.01 to 0.1%). The chain carries TRBV27 and TRBJ1-2; no firm D call. Looked up from germline, CDR1 is MNHEY and CDR2 is SMNVEV (reference sequence). The CDR3 extends over 15 amino acids. The ends were cut back, 3 bases at V and 0 bases at J, with 11 bases in the middle. CDR3 protein: CASSLVGLTNYGYTF. For the CDR3, the DNA is TGTGCCAGCAGTTTGGTAGGGCTCACTAACTATGGCTACACCTTC.

This clonotype was seen many times. The chain joins TRBV3-1 to TRBJ2-1, with D hard to call. The V end was cut by 1 base, the J end by 7 bases, with 11 bases between. The V gene's germline CDR1 is LGHDT and CDR2 YNNKEL (reference sequence). The CDR3 spans 14 residues. The CDR3 DNA reads TGTGCCAGCAGCCAAGGTAACGCCCGGAATGAGCAGTTCTTC. Translating gives CASSQGNARNEQFF.

The chain has TRBV6-2 or TRBV6-3 and TRBJ1-5; no definite D call. The CDR3 totals 12 residues. Germline CDR1 MNHEY, CDR2 SVGEGT. The ends were cut back, 5 bases at V and 6 bases at J, with 8 bases in the middle. CDR3 in DNA: TGTGCCAGCAGTCCAGAGTTTCAGCCCCAGCATTTT. Protein: CASSPEFQPQHF.

V and J are TRBV29-1 and TRBJ2-5, with D uncertain. The CDR3 runs to 11 residues. Germline lookup yields CDR1 SQVTM and CDR2 ANQGSEA. The CDR3 bases are TGCAGTGCCCCGATAGAAGAGACCCAGTACTTC. Amino acids: CSAPIEETQYF.

The CDR3 coding sequence is TGCGCCAGCAGCCAACCGACAGGGTTCGTTGAAGCTTTCTTT. Translated: CASSQPTGFVEAFF. This sequence joins TRBV4-1 and TRBJ1-1; 7 positions agree with TRBD1. This CDR3 is built from 14 residues. Germline CDR1 MGHRA, CDR2 YSYEKL. V lost 2 bases to trimming and J lost 7 bases; unmatched junction nucleotides: 7.

Only a few counts were recorded for this clonotype. The rearrangement links TRBV14 to TRBJ1-1; a weak D match, TRBD1 (6 bases). CDR3 length equals 16 residues. The V and J ends lost 0 bases and 0 bases respectively, with 11 bases between them. Germline CDR1 and CDR2: SGHDN and FVKESK. CDR3 sequence (DNA): TGTGCCAGCAGCCAAGATTTTGGGGGCCTGAACACTGAAGCTTTCTTT. Amino acids: CASSQDFGGLNTEAFF.

This clonotype was found a few times. The rearrangement joins TRBV4-1 to TRBJ2-3; 7 nucleotides agree with TRBD2. This CDR3 has 15 residues. Germline assignment: CDR1 MGHRA and CDR2 YSYEKL. V shed 3 bases, J shed 1 base, and the junction held 4 bases outside the gene matches. This CDR3 is CASSHRAGGTDTQYF. CDR3 sequence (DNA): TGCGCCAGCAGCCACCGGGCGGGGGGCACAGATACGCAGTATTTT.

V is TRBV7-8 and J is TRBJ2-4; TRBD1 might be the D (5 bases). The germline V gene encodes CDR1 SGHVS and CDR2 FQNEAQ. Trimming took 6 bases from V and 2 from J, leaving 8 bases between them. The CDR3 extends over 13 amino acids. The CDR3 DNA is TGTGCCAGCAGTCAGGGTTCCAAAAACATTCAGTACTTC. This gives the protein CASSQGSKNIQYF.

This clonotype came up many times. V is TRBV28 and J is TRBJ2-6, with 7 bases matching TRBD2. Looked up from germline, CDR1 is MDHEN and CDR2 is SYDVKM. The CDR3 length is 16 residues. With 2 bases clipped from V and 0 bases from J, the junction kept 1 base outside the gene matches. CDR3: CASSLLADSGANVLTF. CDR3 sequence (DNA): TGTGCCAGCAGTTTACTAGCGGACTCTGGGGCCAACGTCCTGACTTTC.

The chain links TRBV7-9 to TRBJ2-5; 8 positions agree with TRBD1. The CDR3 length is 14 residues. V lost 9 bases and J lost 5; bases outside the gene matches: 11. The germline CDR1 and CDR2 sequences are SEHNR and FQNEAQ (reference sequence). In DNA form, the CDR3 reads TGTGCCAGTCGGGTGGCAGGGGGCGCCGAGACCCAGTACTTC. Its protein is CASRVAGGAETQYF.

This clonotype was seen more than once but under ten times. This rearrangement joins TRBV27 to TRBJ2-2; D is undetermined. This CDR3 contains 13 residues. V was trimmed by 5 bases and J by 5 bases, leaving 9 bases between them. Germline loops: CDR1 MNHEY, CDR2 SMNVEV (reference sequence). CDR3 bases: TGTGCCAGCAGTGCTCTGGGGACCGGGGAGCTGTTTTTT. Protein sequence: CASSALGTGELFF.

In its sample, this clonotype was seen a few times. The V gene is TRBV7-6, the J gene TRBJ2-1; 9 bases are shared with TRBD1. From germline, CDR1 is SGHVS and CDR2 FNYEAQ. Losses at the gene ends were 1 base for V and 3 bases for J; bases not matched to a gene: 1. The CDR3 extends over 15 amino acids. CDR3 protein: CASSLGTGVYNEQFF. The CDR3 DNA reads as TGTGCCAGCAGCTTAGGGACAGGGGTCTACAATGAGCAGTTCTTC.

This clonotype showed up just a few times. The chain employs TRBV7-9 and TRBJ2-2; possible D gene TRBD2, 5 bases. V gave up 0 bases and J gave up 1 base, with 6 bases separating them. The CDR3 covers 15 residues. From germline, CDR1 is SEHNR and CDR2 FQNEAQ (reference sequence). As DNA, the CDR3 is TGTGCCAGCAGCTTAGCGGGGAGGAACACCGGGGAGCTGTTTTTT. Protein sequence: CASSLAGRNTGELFF.

In its sample, this clonotype was seen many times. This chain uses TRBV27 with TRBJ2-3; possibly TRBD1 or TRBD2 for D (5 bases each). In germline, CDR1 is MNHEY, CDR2 SMNVEV (reference sequence). V lost 5 bases and J lost 1, with 19 bases in between. The CDR3 spans 17 residues. CDR3 sequence: CASSPLGTKIGTDTQYF. CDR3 sequence (DNA): TGTGCCAGCAGTCCCCTGGGGACCAAAATCGGCACAGATACGCAGTATTTT.

The genes are TRBV5-1 and TRBJ2-3; 13 bases map to TRBD2. CDR1 and CDR2 from the germline V gene are SGHRS and YFSETQ. V lost 4 bases and J lost 6; bases outside the gene matches: 5. The CDR3 spans 15 residues. The chain's CDR3 is CASSRTSGSLDTQYF. CDR3 nucleotides: TGCGCCAGCAGCCGGACTAGCGGGAGTTTGGATACGCAGTATTTT.

The J gene is TRBJ2-3, the V gene TRBV4-3; 9 bases are a match to TRBD2. This CDR3 comprises 18 residues. V was pared by 0 bases and J by 3 bases, with 10 bases of the junction left unmatched. Germline V CDR1 and CDR2: LGHNA, YSLEER. This CDR3 is CASSQDSILAGMTDTQYF. CDR3 nucleotide sequence: TGCGCCAGCAGCCAAGATTCGATCCTAGCGGGGATGACAGATACGCAGTATTTT.

This chain connects TRBV7-3 to TRBJ2-2; D remains ambiguous. V was trimmed by 3 bases and J by 7 bases, leaving 9 bases between them. The CDR3 is made up of 13 amino acids. The germline CDR1 and CDR2 sequences are SGHTA and FQGTGA. The CDR3 nucleotides are TGTGCCAGCAGCTTCGAAGCCCACGGGGAGCTGTTTTTT. Translated: CASSFEAHGELFF. The variable domain in full, completed from reference TRBV7-3 and TRBJ2-2, reads GAGVSQTPSNKVTEKGKYVELRCDPISGHTALYWYRQSLGQGPEFLIYFQGTGAADDSGLPNDRFFAVRPEGSVSTLKIQRTERGDSAVYLCASSFEAHGELFFGEGSRLTVL.

A few counts support this clonotype. The chain links TRBV3-1 to TRBJ1-1, with D unclear. CDR3 size: 14 residues. V lost 0 bases and J 6 bases, leaving 11 bases between the germline ends. The germline CDR1 and CDR2 sequences are LGHDT and YNNKEL (reference sequence). This CDR3 reads CASSQDKGTSEAFF. In nucleotides, the CDR3 is TGTGCCAGCAGCCAAGACAAGGGTACATCTGAAGCTTTCTTT.